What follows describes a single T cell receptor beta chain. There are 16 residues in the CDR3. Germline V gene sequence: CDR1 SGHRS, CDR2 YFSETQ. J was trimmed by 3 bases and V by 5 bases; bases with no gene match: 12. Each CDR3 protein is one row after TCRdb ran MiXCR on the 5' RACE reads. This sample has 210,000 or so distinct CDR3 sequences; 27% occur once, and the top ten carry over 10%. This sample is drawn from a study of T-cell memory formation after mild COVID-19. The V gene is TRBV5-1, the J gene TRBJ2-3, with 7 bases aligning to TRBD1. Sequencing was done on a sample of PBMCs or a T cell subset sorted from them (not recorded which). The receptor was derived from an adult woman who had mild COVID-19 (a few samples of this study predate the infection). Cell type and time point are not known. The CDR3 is CASSIATGVMTDTQYF. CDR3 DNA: TGCGCCAGCAGTATCGCCACAGGGGTTATGACAGATACGCAGTATTTT.